This is a list of T cell receptor beta chains from one sample in a study of T cell responses to AZD1222 COVID-19 vaccine. Profiling relied on immunoSEQ multiplex PCR, and the TCRdb table lists in-frame clones only, not all of them. The sample shows nearly 200,000 clones, approximately 93% of them seen only once. Sequencing was performed on peripheral blood, taken 28 days after the second AZD1222 dose. The origin of the receptors is an adult who received the AZD1222 COVID-19 vaccine. CDR3s include the opening cysteine and the closing phenylalanine or tryptophan. D genes are given only for firm matches. Only some rows state a clone size, as once, few, many or a class for expanded clones.

j_call: TRBJ2-2
v_call: TRBV28
d_call: .
clone_size: .
cdr3_aa: CASSLGQNTGELFF
cdr3_nt: TGTGCCAGCAGTTTGGGACAGAACACCGGGGAGCTGTTTTTT

j_call: TRBJ2-5
v_call: TRBV7-3
d_call: .
clone_size: .
cdr3_aa: CASSLGTDLTQYF
cdr3_nt: TGTGCCAGCAGCTTGGGGACTGACCTTACCCAGTACTTC

j_call: TRBJ1-1
v_call: TRBV7-8
d_call: TRBD1
clone_size: once
cdr3_aa: CASSPGQGAMNTEAFF
cdr3_nt: TGTGCCAGCAGCCCAGGACAGGGGGCGATGAACACTGAAGCTTTCTTT

j_call: TRBJ1-1
v_call: TRBV5-1
d_call: .
clone_size: .
cdr3_aa: CASSSVGGMDTEAFF
cdr3_nt: TGCGCCAGCAGTTCGGTGGGTGGGATGGACACTGAAGCTTTCTTT

j_call: TRBJ1-3
v_call: TRBV2
d_call: .
clone_size: .
cdr3_aa: CASSSDRPLVTPGNTIYF
cdr3_nt: TGTGCCAGCAGTTCCGACAGGCCCTTAGTTACTCCTGGAAACACCATATATTTT

j_call: TRBJ1-1
v_call: TRBV6-4
d_call: .
clone_size: .
cdr3_aa: CASRVDRNTEAFF
cdr3_nt: TGTGCCAGCAGAGTCGACAGGAACACTGAAGCTTTCTTT

j_call: TRBJ2-2
v_call: TRBV15
d_call: .
clone_size: .
cdr3_aa: CATSSDRRNANTGELFF
cdr3_nt: TGTGCCACCAGCAGTGATAGACGGAATGCGAACACCGGGGAGCTGTTTTTT

j_call: TRBJ1-5
v_call: TRBV11-1
d_call: .
clone_size: .
cdr3_aa: CASSLQENQPQHF
cdr3_nt: TGTGCCAGCAGCTTACAGGAAAATCAGCCCCAGCATTTT

j_call: TRBJ2-1
v_call: TRBV9
d_call: TRBD1
clone_size: .
cdr3_aa: CASSADRDSTYNEQFF
cdr3_nt: TGTGCCAGCAGCGCCGACCGGGACAGCACCTACAATGAGCAGTTCTTC

j_call: TRBJ2-7
v_call: TRBV7-2
d_call: .
clone_size: .
cdr3_aa: CASSSDRYEQYF
cdr3_nt: TGTGCCAGCAGCTCTGACAGATACGAGCAGTACTTC

j_call: TRBJ1-2
v_call: TRBV2
d_call: .
clone_size: .
cdr3_aa: CASSGNRGPPYGYTF
cdr3_nt: TGTGCCAGCAGCGGAAACCGGGGTCCACCCTATGGCTACACCTTC

j_call: TRBJ1-5
v_call: TRBV6-5
d_call: .
clone_size: .
cdr3_aa: CASSQEGTTDQPQHF
cdr3_nt: TGTGCCAGCAGTCAGGAAGGGACCACGGATCAGCCCCAGCATTTT

j_call: TRBJ1-5
v_call: TRBV16
d_call: .
clone_size: .
cdr3_aa: CASSPGGSNQPQHF
cdr3_nt: TGTGCCAGCAGCCCCGGAGGTAGCAATCAGCCCCAGCATTTT

j_call: TRBJ2-7
v_call: TRBV19
d_call: .
clone_size: .
cdr3_aa: CASSIYLPRASEGYEQYF
cdr3_nt: TGTGCCAGTAGTATTTACCTACCCCGGGCCTCGGAGGGCTACGAGCAGTACTTC

j_call: TRBJ2-7
v_call: TRBV27
d_call: TRBD1
clone_size: .
cdr3_aa: CASSLYGTDYEQYF
cdr3_nt: TGTGCCAGCAGTTTATATGGGACAGACTACGAGCAGTACTTC

j_call: TRBJ2-1
v_call: TRBV7-2
d_call: .
clone_size: .
cdr3_aa: CASSSSQGPYNEQFF
cdr3_nt: TGTGCCAGCAGCTCATCCCAGGGCCCCTACAATGAGCAGTTCTTC

j_call: TRBJ1-5
v_call: TRBV15
d_call: .
clone_size: few
cdr3_aa: CATSRDPGGNQPQHF
cdr3_nt: TGTGCCACCAGCAGAGATCCGGGGGGCAATCAGCCCCAGCATTTT

j_call: TRBJ2-1
v_call: TRBV6-8
d_call: .
clone_size: .
cdr3_aa: CASTRGGNEQFF
cdr3_nt: TGTGCCAGCACCAGAGGGGGGAATGAGCAGTTCTTC